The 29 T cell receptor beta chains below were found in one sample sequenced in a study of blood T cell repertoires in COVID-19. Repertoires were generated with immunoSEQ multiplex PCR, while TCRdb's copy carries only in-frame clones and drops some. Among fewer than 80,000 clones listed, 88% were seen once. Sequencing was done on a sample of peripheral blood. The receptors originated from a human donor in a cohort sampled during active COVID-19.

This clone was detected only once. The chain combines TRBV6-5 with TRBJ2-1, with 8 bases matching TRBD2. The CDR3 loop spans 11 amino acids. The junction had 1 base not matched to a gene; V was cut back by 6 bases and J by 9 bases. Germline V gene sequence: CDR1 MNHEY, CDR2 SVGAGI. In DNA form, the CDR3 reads TGTGCCAGCAGCGGGGGGGGTGAGCAGTTCTTC. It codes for CASSGGGEQFF.

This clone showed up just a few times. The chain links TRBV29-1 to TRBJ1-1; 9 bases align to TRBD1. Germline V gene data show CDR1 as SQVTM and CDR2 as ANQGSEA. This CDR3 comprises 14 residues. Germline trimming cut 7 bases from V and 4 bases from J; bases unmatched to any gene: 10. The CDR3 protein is CSASSGTGFTEAFF. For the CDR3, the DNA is TGCAGCGCAAGTTCCGGGACAGGGTTCACTGAAGCTTTCTTT.

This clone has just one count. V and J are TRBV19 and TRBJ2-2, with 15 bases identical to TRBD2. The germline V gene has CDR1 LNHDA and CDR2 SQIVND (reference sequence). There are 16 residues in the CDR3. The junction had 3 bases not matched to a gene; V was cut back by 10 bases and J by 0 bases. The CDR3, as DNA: TGTGCCACACGGACTAGCGGGGGGGCGAACACCGGGGAGCTGTTTTTT. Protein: CATRTSGGANTGELFF.

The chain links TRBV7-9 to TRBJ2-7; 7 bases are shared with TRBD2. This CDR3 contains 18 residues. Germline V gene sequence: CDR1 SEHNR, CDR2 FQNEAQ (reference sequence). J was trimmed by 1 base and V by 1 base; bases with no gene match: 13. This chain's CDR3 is CASSLVGGRGEISYEQYF. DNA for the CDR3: TGTGCCAGCAGCTTAGTCGGGGGACGGGGGGAAATTTCCTACGAGCAGTACTTC.

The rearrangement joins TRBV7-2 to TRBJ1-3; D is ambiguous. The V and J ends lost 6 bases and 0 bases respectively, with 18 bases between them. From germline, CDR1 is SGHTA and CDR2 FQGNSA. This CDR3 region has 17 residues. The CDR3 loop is CASSSEAAASSGNTIYF. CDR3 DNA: TGTGCCAGCAGTTCTGAGGCGGCAGCCAGCTCTGGAAACACCATATATTTT.

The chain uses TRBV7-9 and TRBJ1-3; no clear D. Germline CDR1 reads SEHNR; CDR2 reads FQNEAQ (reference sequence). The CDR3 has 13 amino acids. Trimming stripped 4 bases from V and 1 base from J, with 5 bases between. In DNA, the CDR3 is TGTGCCAGCAGCTACAGATCTGGAAACACCATATATTTT. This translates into CASSYRSGNTIYF.

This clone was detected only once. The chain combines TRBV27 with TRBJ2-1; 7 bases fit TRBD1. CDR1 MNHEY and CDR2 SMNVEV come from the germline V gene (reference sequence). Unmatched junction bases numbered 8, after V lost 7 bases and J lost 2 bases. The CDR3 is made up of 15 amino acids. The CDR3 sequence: CASTPTGIAYNEQFF. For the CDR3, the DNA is TGTGCCAGCACCCCGACAGGGATCGCCTACAATGAGCAGTTCTTC.

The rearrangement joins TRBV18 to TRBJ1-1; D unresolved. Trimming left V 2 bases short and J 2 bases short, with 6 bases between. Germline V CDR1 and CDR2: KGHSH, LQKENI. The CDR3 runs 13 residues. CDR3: CASSPTGNTEAFF. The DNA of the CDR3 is TGTGCCAGCTCACCAACGGGTAACACTGAAGCTTTCTTT.

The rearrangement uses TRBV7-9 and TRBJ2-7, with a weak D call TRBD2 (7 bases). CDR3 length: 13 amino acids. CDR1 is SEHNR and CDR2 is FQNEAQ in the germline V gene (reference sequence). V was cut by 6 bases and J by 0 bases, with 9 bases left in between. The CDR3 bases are TGTGCCAGCAGGGCGGGGGCCTCCTACGAGCAGTACTTC. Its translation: CASRAGASYEQYF. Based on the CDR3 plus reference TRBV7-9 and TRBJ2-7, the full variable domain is DTGVSQNPRHKITKRGQNVTFRCDPISEHNRLYWYRQTLGQGPEFLTYFQNEAQLEKSRLLSDRFSAERPKGSFSTLEIQRTEQGDSAMYLCASRAGASYEQYFGPGTRLTVT.

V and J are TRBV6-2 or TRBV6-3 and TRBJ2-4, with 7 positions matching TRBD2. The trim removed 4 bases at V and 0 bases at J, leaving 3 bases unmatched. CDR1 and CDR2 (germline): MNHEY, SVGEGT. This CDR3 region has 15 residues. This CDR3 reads CASSSPSGAKNIQYF. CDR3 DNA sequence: TGTGCCAGCAGTTCTCCTAGCGGAGCCAAAAACATTCAGTACTTC.

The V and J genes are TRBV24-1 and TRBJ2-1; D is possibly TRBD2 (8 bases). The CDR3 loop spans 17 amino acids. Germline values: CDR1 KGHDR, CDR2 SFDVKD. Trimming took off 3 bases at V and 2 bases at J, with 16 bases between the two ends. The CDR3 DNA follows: TGTGCCACCAGTGATGGACAGGCGGGGGGCACCTACAATGAGCAGTTCTTC. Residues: CATSDGQAGGTYNEQFF.

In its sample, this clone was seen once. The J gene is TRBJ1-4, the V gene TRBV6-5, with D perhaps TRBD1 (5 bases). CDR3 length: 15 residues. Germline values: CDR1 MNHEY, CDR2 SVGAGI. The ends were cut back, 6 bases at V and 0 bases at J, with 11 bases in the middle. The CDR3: CASSAGFSTNEKLFF. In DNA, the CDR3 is TGTGCCAGCAGCGCAGGGTTTTCAACTAATGAAAAACTGTTTTTT.

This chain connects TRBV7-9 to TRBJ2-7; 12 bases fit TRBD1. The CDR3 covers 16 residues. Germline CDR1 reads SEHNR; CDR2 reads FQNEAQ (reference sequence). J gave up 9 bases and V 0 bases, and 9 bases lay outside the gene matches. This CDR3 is CASSLATGTGGGVQYF. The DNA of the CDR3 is TGTGCCAGCAGCTTAGCAACCGGGACAGGGGGCGGGGTGCAGTACTTC.

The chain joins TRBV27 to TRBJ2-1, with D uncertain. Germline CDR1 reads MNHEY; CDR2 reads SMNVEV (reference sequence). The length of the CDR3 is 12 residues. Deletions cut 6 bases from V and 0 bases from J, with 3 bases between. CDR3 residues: CASRSSYNEQFF. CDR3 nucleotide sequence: TGTGCCAGCAGGAGCTCCTACAATGAGCAGTTCTTC.

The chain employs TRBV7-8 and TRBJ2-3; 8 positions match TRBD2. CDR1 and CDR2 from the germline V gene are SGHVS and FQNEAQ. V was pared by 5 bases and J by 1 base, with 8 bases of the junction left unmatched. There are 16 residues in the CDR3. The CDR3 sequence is CASSRSPGGGTDTQYF. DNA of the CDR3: TGTGCCAGCAGCCGGTCCCCGGGGGGGGGCACAGATACGCAGTATTTT.

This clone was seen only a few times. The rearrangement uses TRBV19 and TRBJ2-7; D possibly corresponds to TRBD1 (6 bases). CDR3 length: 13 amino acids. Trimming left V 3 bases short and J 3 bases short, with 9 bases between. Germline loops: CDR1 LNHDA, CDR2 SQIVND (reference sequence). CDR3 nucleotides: TGTGCCAGTAGTATTGGCAGGGGCTACGAGCAGTACTTC. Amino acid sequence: CASSIGRGYEQYF.

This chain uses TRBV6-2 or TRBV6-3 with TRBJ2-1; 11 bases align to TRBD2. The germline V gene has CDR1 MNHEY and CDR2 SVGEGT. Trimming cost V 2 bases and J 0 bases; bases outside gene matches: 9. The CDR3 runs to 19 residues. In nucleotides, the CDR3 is TGTGCCAGCAGTTACAAACTGGGACTAGCGGTAAGCTCCTACAATGAGCAGTTCTTC. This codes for CASSYKLGLAVSSYNEQFF.

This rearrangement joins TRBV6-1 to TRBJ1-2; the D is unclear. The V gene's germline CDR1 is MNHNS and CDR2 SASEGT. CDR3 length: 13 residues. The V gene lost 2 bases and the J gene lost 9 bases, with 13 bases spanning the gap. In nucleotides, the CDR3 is TGTGCCAGCAGTGAATTCCAGGTTAAGAGCTACACCTTC. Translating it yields CASSEFQVKSYTF.

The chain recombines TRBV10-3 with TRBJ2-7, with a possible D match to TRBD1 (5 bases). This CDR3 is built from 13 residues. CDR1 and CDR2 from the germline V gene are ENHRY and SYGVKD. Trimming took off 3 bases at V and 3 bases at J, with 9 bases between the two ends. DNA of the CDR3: TGTGCCATCAGTGATTGGCAGGGCTACGAGCAGTACTTC. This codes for CAISDWQGYEQYF.

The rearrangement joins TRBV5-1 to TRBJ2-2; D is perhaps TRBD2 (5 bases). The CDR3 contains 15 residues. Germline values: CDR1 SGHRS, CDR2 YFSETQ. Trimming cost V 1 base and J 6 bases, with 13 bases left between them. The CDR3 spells CASSLSREPSGELFF. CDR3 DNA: TGCGCCAGCAGCTTGTCACGGGAACCCTCCGGGGAGCTGTTTTTT.

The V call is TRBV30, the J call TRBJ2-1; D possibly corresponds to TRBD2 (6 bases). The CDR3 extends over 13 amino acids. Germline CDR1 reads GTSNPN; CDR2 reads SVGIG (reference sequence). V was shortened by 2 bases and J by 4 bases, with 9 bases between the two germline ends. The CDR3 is CAWSPGGYNEQFF. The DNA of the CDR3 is TGTGCCTGGAGTCCCGGAGGGTACAATGAGCAGTTCTTC.

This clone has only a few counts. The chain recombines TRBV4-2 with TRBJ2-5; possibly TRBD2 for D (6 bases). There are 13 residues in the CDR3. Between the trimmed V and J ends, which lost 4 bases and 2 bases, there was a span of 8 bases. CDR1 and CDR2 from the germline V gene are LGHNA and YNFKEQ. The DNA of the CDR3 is TGTGCCAGCAGCCCCGGGACTCAAGAGACCCAGTACTTC. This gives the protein CASSPGTQETQYF.

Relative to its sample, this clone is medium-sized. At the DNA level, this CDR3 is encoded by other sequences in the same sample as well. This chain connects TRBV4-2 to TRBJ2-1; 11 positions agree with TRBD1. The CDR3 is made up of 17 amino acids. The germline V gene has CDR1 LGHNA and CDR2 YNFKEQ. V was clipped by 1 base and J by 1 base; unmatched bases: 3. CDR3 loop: CASSQGTGGISYNEQFF. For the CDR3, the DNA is TGTGCCAGCAGCCAAGGGACAGGGGGCATATCCTACAATGAGCAGTTCTTC.

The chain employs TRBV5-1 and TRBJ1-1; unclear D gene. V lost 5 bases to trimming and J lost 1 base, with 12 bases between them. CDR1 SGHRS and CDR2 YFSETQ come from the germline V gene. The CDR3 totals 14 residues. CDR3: CASRRVLGNTEAFF. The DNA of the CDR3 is TGCGCCAGCAGGAGAGTGCTTGGGAACACTGAAGCTTTCTTT.

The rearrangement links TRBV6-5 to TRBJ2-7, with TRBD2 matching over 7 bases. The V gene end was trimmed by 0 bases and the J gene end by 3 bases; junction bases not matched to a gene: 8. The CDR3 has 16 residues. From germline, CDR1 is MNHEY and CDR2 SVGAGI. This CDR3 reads CASSYSMGLAGYEQYF. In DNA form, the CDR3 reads TGTGCCAGCAGTTACTCGATGGGATTAGCGGGCTACGAGCAGTACTTC.

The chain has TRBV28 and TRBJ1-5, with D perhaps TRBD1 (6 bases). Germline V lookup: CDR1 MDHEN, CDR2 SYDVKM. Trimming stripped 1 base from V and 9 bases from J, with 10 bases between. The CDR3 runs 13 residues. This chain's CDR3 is CASSLLAGAPQHF. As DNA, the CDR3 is TGTGCCAGCAGTTTATTGGCAGGGGCGCCCCAGCATTTT.

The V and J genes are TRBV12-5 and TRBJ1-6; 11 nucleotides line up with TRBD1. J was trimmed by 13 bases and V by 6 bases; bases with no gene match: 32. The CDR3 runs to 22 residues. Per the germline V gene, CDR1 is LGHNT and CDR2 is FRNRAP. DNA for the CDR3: TGTGCTAGTGGCCTAGACCGGGCCGGGACAGGGGGACTCTTGTGGCCTAAGCCCCCCCTCCACTTT. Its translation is CASGLDRAGTGGLLWPKPPLHF.

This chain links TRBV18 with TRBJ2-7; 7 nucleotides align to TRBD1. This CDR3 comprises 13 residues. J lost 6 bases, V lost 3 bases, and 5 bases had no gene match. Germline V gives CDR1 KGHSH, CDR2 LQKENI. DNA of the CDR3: TGTGCCAGCTCACCGGGACAGCTGGGCGAGCAGTACTTC. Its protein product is CASSPGQLGEQYF.

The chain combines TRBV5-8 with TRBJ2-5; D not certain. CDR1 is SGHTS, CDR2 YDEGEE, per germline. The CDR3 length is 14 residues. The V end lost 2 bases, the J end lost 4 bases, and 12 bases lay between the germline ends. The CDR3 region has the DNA TGTGCCAGCAGCTTCAGGTTCAAGTCAGAGACCCAGTACTTC. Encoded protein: CASSFRFKSETQYF.